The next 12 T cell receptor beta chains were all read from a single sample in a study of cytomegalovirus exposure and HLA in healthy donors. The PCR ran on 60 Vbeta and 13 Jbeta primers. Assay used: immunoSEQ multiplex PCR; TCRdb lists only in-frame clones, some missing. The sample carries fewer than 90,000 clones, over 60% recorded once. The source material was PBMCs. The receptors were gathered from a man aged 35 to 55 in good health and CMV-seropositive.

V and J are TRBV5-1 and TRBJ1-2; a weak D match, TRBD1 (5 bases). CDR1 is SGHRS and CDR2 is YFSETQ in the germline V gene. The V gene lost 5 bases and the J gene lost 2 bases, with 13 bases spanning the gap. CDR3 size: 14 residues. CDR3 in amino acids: CASSSGQGNYGYTF. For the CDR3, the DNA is TGCGCCAGCAGTTCTGGCCAGGGCAACTATGGCTACACCTTC.

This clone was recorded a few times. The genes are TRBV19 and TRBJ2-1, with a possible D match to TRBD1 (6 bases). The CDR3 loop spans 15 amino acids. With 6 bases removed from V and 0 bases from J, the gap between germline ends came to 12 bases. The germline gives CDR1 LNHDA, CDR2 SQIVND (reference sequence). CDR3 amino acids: CASSPDRSSYNEQFF. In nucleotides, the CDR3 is TGTGCCAGTAGCCCCGACAGGAGCTCCTACAATGAGCAGTTCTTC.

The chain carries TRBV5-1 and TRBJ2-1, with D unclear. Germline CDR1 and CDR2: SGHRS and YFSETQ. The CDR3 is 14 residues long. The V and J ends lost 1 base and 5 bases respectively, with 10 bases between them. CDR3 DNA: TGCGCCAGCAGCTTGATCTTACCAGACAATGAGCAGTTCTTC. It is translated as CASSLILPDNEQFF.

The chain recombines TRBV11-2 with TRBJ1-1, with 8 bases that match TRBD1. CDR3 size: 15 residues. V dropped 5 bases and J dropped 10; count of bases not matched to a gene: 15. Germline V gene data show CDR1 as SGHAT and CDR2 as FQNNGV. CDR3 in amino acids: CASSLRPGQGGTAFF. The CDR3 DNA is TGTGCCAGCAGCCTTAGGCCCGGACAGGGTGGGACAGCTTTCTTT.

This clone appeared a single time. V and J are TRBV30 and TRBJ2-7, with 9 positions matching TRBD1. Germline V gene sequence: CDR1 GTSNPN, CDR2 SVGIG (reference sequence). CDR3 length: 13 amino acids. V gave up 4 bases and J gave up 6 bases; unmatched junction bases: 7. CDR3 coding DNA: TGTGCCTGGACAACCGGGACAGGGTCCGAGCAGTACTTC. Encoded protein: CAWTTGTGSEQYF.

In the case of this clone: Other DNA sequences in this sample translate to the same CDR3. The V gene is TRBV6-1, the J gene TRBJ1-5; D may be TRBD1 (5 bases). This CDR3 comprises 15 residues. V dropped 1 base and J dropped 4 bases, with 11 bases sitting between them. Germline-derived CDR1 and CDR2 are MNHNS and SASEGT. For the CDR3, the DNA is TGTGCCAGCAGTGAAGGAACAGGCGCTAATCAGCCCCAGCATTTT. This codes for CASSEGTGANQPQHF.

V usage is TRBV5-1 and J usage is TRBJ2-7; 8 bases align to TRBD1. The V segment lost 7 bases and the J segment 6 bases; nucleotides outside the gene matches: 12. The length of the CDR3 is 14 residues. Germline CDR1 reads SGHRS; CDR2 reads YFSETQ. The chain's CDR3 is CASGYGQGYSEQYF. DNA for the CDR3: TGCGCCAGCGGTTACGGACAGGGTTATTCCGAGCAGTACTTC. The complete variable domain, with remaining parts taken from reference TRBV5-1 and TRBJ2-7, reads KAGVTQTPRYLIKTRGQQVTLSCSPISGHRSVSWYQQTPGQGLQFLFEYFSETQRNKGNFPGRFSGRQFSNSRSEMNVSTLELGDSALYLCASGYGQGYSEQYFGPGTRLTVT.

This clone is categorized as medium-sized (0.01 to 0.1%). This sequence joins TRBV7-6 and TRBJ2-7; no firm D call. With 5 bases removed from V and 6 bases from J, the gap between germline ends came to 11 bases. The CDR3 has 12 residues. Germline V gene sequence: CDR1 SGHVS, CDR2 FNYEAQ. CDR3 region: CASSLDRSEQYF. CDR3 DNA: TGTGCCAGCAGCCTCGATCGGAGCGAGCAGTACTTC.

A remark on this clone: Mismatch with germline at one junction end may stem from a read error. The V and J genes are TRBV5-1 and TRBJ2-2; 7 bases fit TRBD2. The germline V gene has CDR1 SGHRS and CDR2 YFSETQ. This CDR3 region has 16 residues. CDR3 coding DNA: TGCACCAGCAGCTTGGAGGGAGGGCTAAACACCGGGGAGCTGTTTTTT. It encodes CTSSLEGGLNTGELFF.

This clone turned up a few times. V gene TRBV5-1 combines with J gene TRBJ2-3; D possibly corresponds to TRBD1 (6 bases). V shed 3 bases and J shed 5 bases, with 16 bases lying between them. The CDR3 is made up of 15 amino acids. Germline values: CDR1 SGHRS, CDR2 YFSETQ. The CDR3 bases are TGCGCCAGCAGCTCACCGGCAGGGGAGAAAGATACGCAGTATTTT. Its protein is CASSSPAGEKDTQYF.

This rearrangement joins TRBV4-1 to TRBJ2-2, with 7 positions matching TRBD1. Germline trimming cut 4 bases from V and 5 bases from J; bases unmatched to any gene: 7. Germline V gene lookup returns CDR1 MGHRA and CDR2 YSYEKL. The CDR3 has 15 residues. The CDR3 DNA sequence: TGCGCCAGCAGCCCCGTACAGGGGTTGACCGGGGAGCTGTTTTTT. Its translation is CASSPVQGLTGELFF.

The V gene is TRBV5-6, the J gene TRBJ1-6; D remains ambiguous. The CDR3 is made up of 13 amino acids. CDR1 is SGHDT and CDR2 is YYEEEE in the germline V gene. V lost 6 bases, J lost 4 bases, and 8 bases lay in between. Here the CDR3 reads CASTSQYNSPLHF. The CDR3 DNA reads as TGTGCCAGCACTTCCCAGTATAATTCACCCCTCCACTTT.